These 9 T cell receptor beta chains were all obtained from the same sample, sequenced in a study of blood T cell repertoires in COVID-19. Sequencing was performed with immunoSEQ multiplex PCR; in TCRdb, only in-frame clones are kept and a portion is missing. The sample yields over 95,000 clones, approximately 85% seen once. The material sequenced was peripheral blood. Receptors originate from a man in his forties with acute or convalescent COVID-19.

V and J are TRBV5-6 and TRBJ2-5, with D maybe TRBD1 (5 bases). This CDR3 spans 16 amino acids. The germline V and J ends were trimmed by 1 base and 5 bases, with 18 bases remaining between them. The germline V gene encodes CDR1 SGHDT and CDR2 YYEEEE. The CDR3 DNA is TGTGCCAGCAGCTTGTTCGAGGCAGTAGGGGTGGAGACCCAGTACTTC. It yields the protein CASSLFEAVGVETQYF.

V usage is TRBV15 and J usage is TRBJ1-1, with a possible D match to TRBD1 (5 bases). The CDR3 totals 13 residues. The germline gives CDR1 LNHNV, CDR2 YYDKDF (reference sequence). Trimming removed 6 bases from V and 4 bases from J, with 12 bases in between. The DNA of the CDR3 is TGTGCCACCAGTTGGTGGGGCGGCACTGAAGCTTTCTTT. It is translated as CATSWWGGTEAFF.

The rearrangement links TRBV9 to TRBJ2-1, with 11 bases lining up with TRBD2. CDR1 and CDR2 (germline): SGDLS, YYNGEE. Unmatched junction bases numbered 6, after V lost 4 bases and J lost 6 bases. This CDR3 is built from 15 residues. CDR3 DNA: TGTGCCAGCAGCATAGCGGGGGGGCCGGGCAATGAGCAGTTCTTC. Protein: CASSIAGGPGNEQFF. Full variable domain (rest looked up from reference TRBV9 and TRBJ2-1): DSGVTQTPKHLITATGQRVTLRCSPRSGDLSVYWYQQSLDQGLQFLIQYYNGEERAKGNILERFSAQQFPDLHSELNLSSLELGDSALYFCASSIAGGPGNEQFFGPGTRLTVL.

The V call is TRBV15, the J call TRBJ1-5; maybe TRBD1 (5 bases). This CDR3 spans 15 amino acids. The V gene's germline CDR1 is LNHNV and CDR2 YYDKDF (reference sequence). The V and J ends lost 1 base and 2 bases respectively, with 9 bases between them. Here the CDR3 reads CATSRVLGGNQPQHF. CDR3 bases: TGTGCCACCAGCAGAGTATTAGGGGGCAATCAGCCCCAGCATTTT.

The chain recombines TRBV12-3 or TRBV12-4 with TRBJ2-2; D is perhaps TRBD2 (5 bases). Trimming shortened V by 1 base and J by 7 bases, and 7 bases separated the two germline ends. CDR3 length equals 13 residues. CDR3 region: CASSLVGGGELFF. Here the CDR3 DNA reads TGTGCCAGCAGTTTAGTCGGAGGCGGGGAGCTGTTTTTT.

This chain links TRBV7-2 with TRBJ2-4; D may be TRBD2 (5 bases). V lost 6 bases and J lost 7, with 10 bases in between. CDR1 is SGHTA and CDR2 is FQGNSA in the germline V gene. The CDR3 length is 12 residues. The CDR3, as DNA: TGTGCCAGCAGTCTAGCACGGAACATTCAGTACTTC. This codes for CASSLARNIQYF. The full variable domain, with the rest looked up from reference TRBV7-2 and TRBJ2-4, is GAGVSQSPSNKVTEKGKDVELRCDPISGHTALYWYRQSLGQGLEFLIYFQGNSAPDKSGLPSDRFSAERTGGSVSTLTIQRTQQEDSAVYLCASSLARNIQYFGAGTRLSVL.

V is TRBV15 and J is TRBJ1-2, with 9 nucleotides matching TRBD1. Germline values: CDR1 LNHNV, CDR2 YYDKDF (reference sequence). This CDR3 comprises 13 residues. V lost 1 base to trimming and J lost 8 bases; unmatched junction nucleotides: 2. DNA of the CDR3: TGTGCCACCAGCAGAGCCGGGACAGGGGGCTACACCTTC. Protein product: CATSRAGTGGYTF.

The rearrangement links TRBV19 to TRBJ2-1; 10 nucleotides line up with TRBD2. This CDR3 contains 15 residues. V shed 10 bases and J 5 bases; nucleotides not matched to a gene: 11. Germline V lookup: CDR1 LNHDA, CDR2 SQIVND (reference sequence). CDR3 amino acids: CATFHTSGDNNEQFF. The CDR3 coding sequence is TGTGCCACCTTCCACACTAGCGGGGATAACAATGAGCAGTTCTTC.

This clone was observed a few times. V is TRBV5-1 and J is TRBJ1-4, with 9 bases aligning to TRBD1. The CDR3 has 16 amino acids. V dropped 4 bases and J dropped 6; count of bases not matched to a gene: 10. CDR1 is SGHRS, CDR2 YFSETQ, per germline. The CDR3 is CASSPGTGQAHEKLFF. CDR3 DNA: TGCGCCAGCAGCCCCGGGACAGGGCAAGCTCATGAAAAACTGTTTTTT.